This T cell receptor (beta chain) was captured in a study of blood T cell repertoires in COVID-19. The CDR3 is 16 residues long. The V and J ends lost 0 bases and 4 bases, in that order; junction bases with no gene match: 4. Looked up from germline, CDR1 is SGDLS and CDR2 is YYNGEE. In the original workflow: Estimated nucleated cell counts came from reference gene primer amplification. Here immunoSEQ multiplex PCR was the method, and the copy in TCRdb shows in-frame clones only, minus some. D and trimming were read from the DNA, whereas the V and J calls and clone size are those reported in that table. This sample has some 250,000 clones; 80% to 85% occur once, and the top ten carry around 3.2%.

The TCR sequence derives from a woman aged 55-70 years with active or convalescent COVID-19. The specimen was peripheral blood. The chain links TRBV9 to TRBJ1-4; 9 bases map to TRBD1. The CDR3 is CASSVAPTGGNEKLFF. The CDR3 bases are TGTGCCAGCAGCGTAGCCCCGACAGGGGGTAATGAAAAACTGTTTTTT.